This note documents a single T cell receptor (beta chain) sequence. Antigen: not known. This entry is derived from a study of PD-1 blockade in classical Hodgkin lymphoma. There was relapse after autologous stem cell transplantation in every patient, and there was variation in brentuximab vedotin exposure. This CDR3 region has 14 residues. With 0 bases clipped from V and 10 bases from J, the junction kept 6 bases outside the gene matches. Germline assignment: CDR1 SGHRS and CDR2 YFSETQ. The method was immunoSEQ multiplex PCR; TCRdb's version includes in-frame clones alone and lacks a portion of them. The repertoire includes 95,000 to 120,000 clones, roughly nine tenths of them detected once, and just under 20% sits in the top ten. The study, taken as a whole, reports: Whoever responded completely had baseline diversity much like that seen in newly diagnosed patients. After ASCT, patients who started nivolumab under 1 year later were excluded.

The clonotype originates from a human donor with classical Hodgkin lymphoma. The J gene is TRBJ2-3, the V gene TRBV5-1, with TRBD1 matching 9 bases. The material sequenced was peripheral blood mononuclear cells (PBMCs), taken before the second cycle of nivolumab. In DNA, the CDR3 is TGCGCCAGCAGCTTGGCGGACAGGGGTTCGGCGCAGTATTTT. Its translation is CASSLADRGSAQYF.